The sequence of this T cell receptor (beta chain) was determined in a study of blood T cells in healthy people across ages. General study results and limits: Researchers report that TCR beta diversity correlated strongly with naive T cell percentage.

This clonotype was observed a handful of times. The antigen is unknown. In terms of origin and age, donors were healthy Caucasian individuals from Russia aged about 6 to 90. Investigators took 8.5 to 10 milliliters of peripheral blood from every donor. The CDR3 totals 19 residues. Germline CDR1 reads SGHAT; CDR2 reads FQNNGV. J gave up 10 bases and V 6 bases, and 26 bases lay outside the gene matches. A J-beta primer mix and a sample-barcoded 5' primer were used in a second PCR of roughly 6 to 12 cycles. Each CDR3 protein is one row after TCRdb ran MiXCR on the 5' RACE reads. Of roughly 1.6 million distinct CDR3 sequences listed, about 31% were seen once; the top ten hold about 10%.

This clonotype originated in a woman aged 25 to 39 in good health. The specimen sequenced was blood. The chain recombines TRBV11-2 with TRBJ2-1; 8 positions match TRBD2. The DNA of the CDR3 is TGTGCCAGCAGGTACATCGGGGGTAGCGGGAAAAGGGAACCCAGAGAGCAGTTCTTC. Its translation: CASRYIGGSGKREPREQFF.